This entry lists 23 T cell receptor beta chains sequenced from one sample in a study of control samples from healthy donors and cancer patients. Libraries were prepared by immunoSEQ multiplex PCR; TCRdb keeps only in-frame clonotypes and omits some of them. The sample lists about 130,000 clones, roughly 92% seen once, with 5.5% in the top ten. Sequencing was carried out using blood. The receptors come from a man aged 18 to 30 in good health.

J is TRBJ2-7 and V is TRBV20-1, with D maybe TRBD1 (6 bases). V lost 3 bases and J 0 bases, leaving 18 bases between the germline ends. This CDR3 has 16 residues. The germline V gene has CDR1 DFQATT and CDR2 SNEGSKA (reference sequence). In DNA form, the CDR3 reads TGCAGTGCTAGTCCCCCAGGGGCGCCTGGCTCCTACGAGCAGTACTTC. Translation gives CSASPPGAPGSYEQYF.

The genes are TRBV5-5 and TRBJ1-6, with TRBD1 as a possible D gene (6 bases). Germline lookup yields CDR1 SGHKS and CDR2 YYEKEE (reference sequence). Deletions cut 2 bases from V and 8 bases from J, with 11 bases between. The CDR3 spans 14 residues. CDR3 loop: CASSFTDRDSPLHF. The CDR3 nucleotides are TGTGCCAGCAGCTTTACGGACAGAGATTCACCCCTCCACTTT. The variable domain in full, completed from reference TRBV5-5 and TRBJ1-6, reads DAGVTQSPTHLIKTRGQQVTLRCSPISGHKSVSWYQQVLGQGPQFIFQYYEKEERGRGNFPDRFSARQFPNYSSELNVNALLLGDSALYLCASSFTDRDSPLHFGNGTRLTVT.

To note about this clone: Other nucleotide sequences in the sample specify the same CDR3. The chain couples TRBV2 to TRBJ1-6; D uncertain. Trimming pared 8 bases from V and 0 bases from J, leaving 8 bases between. Germline assignment: CDR1 SNHLY and CDR2 FYNNEI. This CDR3 comprises 14 residues. CDR3 amino acids: CASLGSSYNSPLHF. In nucleotides, the CDR3 is TGTGCCAGCCTCGGGAGCTCCTATAATTCACCCCTCCACTTT.

V gene TRBV19 combines with J gene TRBJ1-5; D call uncertain. V lost 3 bases and J lost 6, with 9 bases in between. The germline V gene has CDR1 LNHDA and CDR2 SQIVND (reference sequence). The CDR3 consists of 13 residues. The CDR3 DNA follows: TGTGCCAGTAGTATGACGTTGGGTCAGCCCCAGCATTTT. It is translated as CASSMTLGQPQHF.

The gene calls are TRBV6-6 and TRBJ1-1; no clear D gene. Germline lookup yields CDR1 MNHNY and CDR2 SVGAGI (reference sequence). CDR3 size: 12 residues. Between the trimmed V and J ends, which lost 7 bases and 4 bases, there was a span of 10 bases. The CDR3 bases are TGTGCCAGCACGGGCTTCGGCACTGAAGCTTTCTTT. This translates into CASTGFGTEAFF.

This clone was seen a single time. The V and J genes are TRBV6-5 and TRBJ1-1; 8 bases agree with TRBD1. The CDR3 has 14 amino acids. Germline V gene sequence: CDR1 MNHEY, CDR2 SVGAGI. The ends lost 7 bases at V and 0 bases at J; junction bases unmatched: 4. The CDR3 region has the DNA TGTGCCAGCAACCACAGGGGGGTGAACACTGAAGCTTTCTTT. This codes for CASNHRGVNTEAFF.

The chain recombines TRBV11-2 with TRBJ1-1; D call uncertain. Germline lookup yields CDR1 SGHAT and CDR2 FQNNGV. Trimming took off 0 bases at V and 9 bases at J, with 14 bases between the two ends. The CDR3 runs to 14 residues. CDR3 in DNA: TGTGCCAGCAGCTTAGATAGCTTTTACAGTAAAGCTTTCTTT. This translates into CASSLDSFYSKAFF.

The chain joins TRBV18 to TRBJ2-1; 7 bases line up with TRBD1. This CDR3 region has 14 residues. V gave up 5 bases and J gave up 7 bases; unmatched junction bases: 8. CDR1 is KGHSH, CDR2 LQKENI, per germline. The CDR3 DNA is TGTGCCAGCTCATTCACGACAGGGCGGAATGAGCAGTTCTTC. It translates to CASSFTTGRNEQFF.

The chain has TRBV5-6 and TRBJ2-3, with 8 nucleotides matching TRBD2. The trim removed 0 bases at V and 1 base at J, leaving 7 bases unmatched. Germline-derived CDR1 and CDR2 are SGHDT and YYEEEE. The length of the CDR3 is 17 residues. CDR3 in DNA: TGTGCCAGCAGCTTGGGCGGCGGGGGGCCCCGCACAGATACGCAGTATTTT. This gives the protein CASSLGGGGPRTDTQYF.

The chain is built from TRBV10-2 and TRBJ1-2; TRBD1 agrees at 7 bases. Germline loops: CDR1 WSHSY, CDR2 SAAADI. V gave up 6 bases and J gave up 3 bases; unmatched junction bases: 4. The length of the CDR3 is 13 residues. CDR3 region: CASSRQGDYGYTF. The CDR3 DNA reads TGCGCCAGCAGCAGACAGGGTGACTATGGCTACACCTTC.

This clone has more than one count but fewer than ten. DNA for the CDR3: TGTGCCAGTAGTGCCCAGTACTATGGCTACACCTTC. Amino acids: CASSAQYYGYTF. The chain links TRBV19 to TRBJ1-2; D ambiguous. Trimming took off 5 bases at V and 3 bases at J, with 7 bases between the two ends. The CDR3 is 12 amino acids. CDR1 and CDR2 (germline): LNHDA, SQIVND (reference sequence).

The chain has TRBV13 and TRBJ2-7; 12 bases align to TRBD2. Germline lookup yields CDR1 PRHDT and CDR2 FYEKMQ (reference sequence). This CDR3 has 19 residues. V shed 0 bases, J shed 2 bases, and the junction held 11 bases outside the gene matches. The CDR3 region has the DNA TGTGCCAGCAGCTTAGGACTAGCGGGGGGCGCTAACCCTACCTACGAGCAGTACTTC. Translating gives CASSLGLAGGANPTYEQYF.

This chain links TRBV7-9 with TRBJ2-7; 12 bases align to TRBD2. V shed 5 bases and J 4 bases; nucleotides not matched to a gene: 15. This CDR3 has 18 amino acids. Per germline, CDR1 SEHNR and CDR2 FQNEAQ (reference sequence). CDR3 protein: CASSVRATGTSGLYEQYF. The CDR3 bases are TGTGCCAGCAGCGTTAGAGCAACCGGGACTAGCGGGTTATACGAGCAGTACTTC.

This sequence joins TRBV7-6 and TRBJ2-1; TRBD2 might be the D (6 bases). The V gene lost 4 bases and the J gene lost 8 bases, with 18 bases spanning the gap. Germline V gives CDR1 SGHVS, CDR2 FNYEAQ. This CDR3 has 15 amino acids. CDR3: CASSSPGRGAHEQFF. The CDR3 DNA reads TGTGCCAGCAGCTCCCCCGGCCGCGGGGCCCATGAGCAGTTCTTC.

This chain joins TRBV6-2 or TRBV6-3 and TRBJ1-2; D is perhaps TRBD1 (6 bases). Trimming took off 6 bases at V and 4 bases at J, with 21 bases between the two ends. The CDR3 is 16 residues long. Germline CDR1 is MNHEY and CDR2 is SVGEGT. Here the CDR3 DNA reads TGTGCCAGCAGCCAACTACCCGCAGGGGACCTCTATGGCTACACCTTC. Amino acids: CASSQLPAGDLYGYTF.

The chain joins TRBV2 to TRBJ1-1, with a tentative D call TRBD1 (6 bases). The germline CDR1 and CDR2 sequences are SNHLY and FYNNEI. The germline V and J ends were trimmed by 5 bases and 1 base, with 20 bases remaining between them. This CDR3 spans 17 amino acids. The CDR3 DNA follows: TGTGCCAGCAGTTCATCCATACAGGGAGGGTGGAACACTGAAGCTTTCTTT. Its protein is CASSSSIQGGWNTEAFF. Full variable domain (rest looked up from reference TRBV2 and TRBJ1-1): EPEVTQTPSHQVTQMGQEVILRCVPISNHLYFYWYRQILGQKVEFLVSFYNNEISEKSEIFDDQFSVERPDGSNFTLKIRSTKLEDSAMYFCASSSSIQGGWNTEAFFGQGTRLTVV.

The chain uses TRBV2 and TRBJ2-1, with 7 bases aligning to TRBD2. The CDR3 runs to 15 residues. Germline lookup yields CDR1 SNHLY and CDR2 FYNNEI. The V segment lost 1 base and the J segment 3 bases; nucleotides outside the gene matches: 3. CDR3: CASSEGLAVYNEQFF. CDR3 in DNA: TGTGCCAGCAGTGAAGGGCTAGCGGTCTACAATGAGCAGTTCTTC.

The chain uses TRBV19 and TRBJ1-3; no clear D gene. From germline, CDR1 is LNHDA and CDR2 SQIVND (reference sequence). The CDR3 has 14 amino acids. Trimming removed 6 bases from V and 0 bases from J, with 9 bases in between. Here the CDR3 reads CASRPGPSGNTIYF. In DNA, the CDR3 is TGTGCCAGTAGGCCAGGACCCTCTGGAAACACCATATATTTT.

V gene TRBV5-4 combines with J gene TRBJ2-7; 9 bases are shared with TRBD2. This CDR3 has 15 residues. The junction had 7 bases not matched to a gene; V was cut back by 3 bases and J by 3 bases. Per germline, CDR1 SGHNT and CDR2 YYREEE (reference sequence). Here the CDR3 DNA reads TGTGCCAGCAGCTCGGGCGCAGCGGGGGGCTACGAGCAGTACTTC. Protein sequence: CASSSGAAGGYEQYF.

The chain employs TRBV5-4 and TRBJ1-3; D call uncertain. Deletions cut 4 bases from V and 0 bases from J, with 14 bases between. Per germline, CDR1 SGHNT and CDR2 YYREEE (reference sequence). This CDR3 comprises 16 residues. CDR3 sequence: CASSLEGRRSGNTIYF. CDR3 DNA sequence: TGTGCCAGCAGCCTGGAAGGACGGCGCTCTGGAAACACCATATATTTT.

This clone was seen once. This chain uses TRBV5-4 with TRBJ1-2; possible D gene TRBD1, 6 bases. Germline V CDR1 and CDR2: SGHNT, YYREEE (reference sequence). Trimming left V 4 bases short and J 4 bases short, with 8 bases between. The CDR3 has 12 residues. The CDR3 loop reads CASSQDSYGYTF. The CDR3 DNA reads as TGTGCCAGCAGCCAGGACAGCTATGGCTACACCTTC.

The chain carries TRBV5-4 and TRBJ2-2, with 10 nucleotides matching TRBD1. This CDR3 contains 18 residues. The ends lost 3 bases at V and 7 bases at J; junction bases unmatched: 15. The germline gives CDR1 SGHNT, CDR2 YYREEE (reference sequence). The CDR3 is CASSSVGQGPRAGGELFF. The CDR3 DNA reads as TGTGCCAGCAGCTCGGTGGGACAGGGGCCCCGTGCTGGCGGGGAGCTGTTTTTT.

The genes are TRBV2 and TRBJ2-5; no definite D call. Per the germline V gene, CDR1 is SNHLY and CDR2 is FYNNEI. CDR3 size: 16 residues. V gave up 2 bases and J gave up 1 base, with 14 bases separating them. CDR3 residues: CASSERFGWGQETQYF. The CDR3 bases are TGTGCCAGCAGTGAACGTTTTGGGTGGGGCCAAGAGACCCAGTACTTC.